The sequence of this T cell receptor beta chain was determined in a study of blood T cell repertoires in COVID-19. Study information: The origin of the acute and convalescent COVID-19 samples was the United States, Italy and Spain. The cDNA or gDNA used as material had been derived from T cells, B-cell-depleted T cells, or PBMCs.

V was cut by 8 bases and J by 4 bases, with 12 bases left in between. Germline V gene sequence: CDR1 MNHNY, CDR2 SVGAGI (reference sequence). CDR3 length: 13 amino acids. Original methodology: Estimation of nucleated cell counts was performed using reference gene primer amplification. Some clones are missing from TCRdb's copy, which holds only in-frame ones; the method was immunoSEQ multiplex PCR. Clone size and V and J calls were adopted from that table, with D and trimming inferred from the DNA. The sample includes approximately 63,000 clones, roughly 84% seen only once; the top ten take roughly 6%.

This chain links TRBV6-6 with TRBJ1-5; TRBD1 is a possible D gene (5 bases). The clonotype was recovered from a woman in her 70s with acute or convalescent COVID-19. Sequencing input: peripheral blood. CDR3 residues: CASADGGNQPQHF. The CDR3 DNA sequence: TGTGCCAGCGCGGACGGGGGGAATCAGCCCCAGCATTTT.